Below are 27 T cell receptor beta chains sequenced from a single sample in a study of T cells in women clearing cervical HPV infection. Libraries were prepared by immunoSEQ multiplex PCR; TCRdb keeps only in-frame clonotypes and omits some of them. This sample's table reports roughly 30,000 clones. Sequencing input: blood buffy coat. Receptors originate from a woman aged 18 to 75 with a cervical HPV16 infection that either progressed to CIN3+ or cleared (not recorded which).

Of note for this clone: The read halts 3 residues ahead of the CDR3 end, with the missing end drawn from the germline J gene. The V call is TRBV11-2, the J call TRBJ2-4, with 7 bases aligning to TRBD2. Germline CDR1 reads SGHAT; CDR2 reads FQNNGV. The CDR3 totals 15 residues. V dropped 5 bases and J dropped 0; count of bases not matched to a gene: 4. CDR3 in amino acids: CASSGGGLAKNIQYF. The covered CDR3 bases are TGTGCCAGCAGCGGCGGGGGTTTAGCCAAAAACATT.

With respect to this clone: The read terminates 3 residues ahead of where the CDR3 ends, so the germline J gene completes it. The chain recombines TRBV29-1 with TRBJ1-1; D is uncertain. This CDR3 region has 13 residues. Germline V gene sequence: CDR1 SQVTM, CDR2 ANQGSEA. The CDR3 bases that were read are TGCAGCGTTCAGAGGGTTATATACCCCGAA. This gives the protein CSVQRVIYPE. The entire CDR3 is CSVQRVIYPEAFF.

The CDR3 here is CASGGGHLNTYEQYF. The CDR3 bases that were read are TGTGCCAGCGGAGGGGGCCATCTAAATACCTACGAG. The chain couples TRBV2 to TRBJ2-7; D is possibly TRBD1 (7 bases). The CDR3 extends 3 residues past the end of the read, so its final part is completed from the germline J gene. Germline V lookup: CDR1 SNHLY, CDR2 FYNNEI. This CDR3 contains 15 residues. V lost 8 bases to trimming and J lost 2 bases, with 19 bases between them.

About this clone: Read coverage stops 3 residues before the CDR3 terminus; the germline J gene supplies the remainder. J is TRBJ2-2 and V is TRBV4-2, with D possibly being TRBD2 (6 bases). Deletions cut 1 base from V and 6 bases from J, with 12 bases between. The CDR3 length is 15 residues. Germline V gives CDR1 LGHNA, CDR2 YNFKEQ. The sequenced CDR3 bases are TGTGCCAGCAGCCAAGCGACTAGGTCCCCCGGGGAG. Residues: CASSQATRSPGE. The whole CDR3 sequence is CASSQATRSPGELFF.

Concerning this clone itself: Read data end 3 residues before the CDR3 end; the end is taken from the germline J gene. The chain combines TRBV20-1 with TRBJ2-5, with 10 positions matching TRBD2. V trimming: 4 bases; J trimming: 5 bases; junction bases outside the gene matches: 13. The CDR3 runs to 16 residues. CDR1 is DFQATT, CDR2 SNEGSKA, per germline (reference sequence). CDR3 DNA (partial): TGCAGTGCTAACCGGCTAGCGGGGGCTCCAGGCGAGACC. This codes for CSANRLAGAPGET. The whole CDR3 region reads CSANRLAGAPGETQYF.

As to this clone: An end of the junction differs from the germline gene, which may be a read error. The read falls 3 residues short of the CDR3 end, and the missing part is taken from the germline J gene. This sequence joins TRBV7-8 and TRBJ1-4, with TRBD1 identical over 11 bases. In germline, CDR1 is SGHVS, CDR2 FQNEAQ. The CDR3 sequence is 18 residues long. Incomplete CDR3 DNA: TGTGCCAGCACCTTACCGGGGGACAGGGGGTCTGGGGCCAACGTA. It codes for CASTLPGDRGSGANV. The CDR3, in full, reads CASTLPGDRGSGANVLFF.

About this clone itself: The read falls 3 residues short of the CDR3 end, and the missing part is taken from the germline J gene. V usage is TRBV19 and J usage is TRBJ2-1; TRBD1 matches at 7 bases. Per germline, CDR1 LNHDA and CDR2 SQIVND (reference sequence). Unmatched junction bases numbered 5, after V lost 5 bases and J lost 4 bases. CDR3 length equals 14 residues. The CDR3: CASSPTGAYNEQFF. The covered CDR3 bases are TGTGCCAGTAGTCCAACAGGGGCATACAATGAG.

A word on this clone: At one end, the junction sequence differs from germline, possibly due to a read error. Read coverage stops 3 residues before the CDR3 terminus; the germline J gene supplies the remainder. In the same sample, other DNA sequences code for this CDR3. The chain combines TRBV18 with TRBJ1-3; a possible D gene is TRBD1 (6 bases). Germline V lookup: CDR1 KGHSH, CDR2 LQKENI. CDR3 length: 14 residues. The sequenced CDR3 bases are TGTGCCAGCTCACCGCAGGGGACCGAGGACACG. Its translation: CASSPQGTEDT. The complete CDR3 reads CASSPQGTEDTIYF.

About this clone: The observed sequence ends 3 residues before the CDR3 terminus, with the missing tail filled in from the germline J gene. The chain employs TRBV20-1 and TRBJ2-7, with 8 bases that match TRBD2. This CDR3 has 18 amino acids. Germline V CDR1 and CDR2: DFQATT, SNEGSKA (reference sequence). Trimming cost V 6 bases and J 0 bases; bases outside gene matches: 19. The CDR3 DNA, read in part, is TGCAGTGCGCTACCGTCAGCGGGGGACCTAAGGAGCTCCTACGAG. This translates into CSALPSAGDLRSSYE. The complete CDR3 reads CSALPSAGDLRSSYEQYF.

As regards this clone: The read finishes 3 residues shy of the CDR3 end, and the germline J gene is used to complete it. The chain is built from TRBV20-1 and TRBJ2-3; 13 bases map to TRBD2. There are 16 residues in the CDR3. CDR1 is DFQATT, CDR2 SNEGSKA, per germline (reference sequence). V lost 3 bases to trimming and J lost 4 bases; unmatched junction nucleotides: 7. CDR3 bases read: TGCAGTGCTAGCACGACTAGCGGGGGGACATCAGATACG. Translation gives CSASTTSGGTSDT. In full, the CDR3 reads CSASTTSGGTSDTQYF.

Turning to this clone: The read terminates 3 residues ahead of where the CDR3 ends, so the germline J gene completes it. V and J are TRBV10-1 and TRBJ2-7, with D unclear. This CDR3 is built from 15 residues. The V and J ends lost 3 bases and 2 bases respectively, with 14 bases between them. Germline CDR1 reads WNHNN; CDR2 reads SYGVQD (reference sequence). CDR3 DNA, as far as it was read: TGCGCCAGCAGTGAACCGAGCTCTACTACCTACGAG. Encoded protein: CASSEPSSTTYE. The whole CDR3 is CASSEPSSTTYEQYF.

This CDR3 reads CASNKRGNNQPQHF. CDR3 DNA (partial): TGTGCCAGCAATAAGCGGGGAAATAATCAGCCC. The gene calls are TRBV6-2 or TRBV6-3 and TRBJ1-5; no clear D gene. The missing CDR3 end, 3 residues past where the read stops, is filled in from the germline J gene. CDR3 length: 14 residues. V was cut by 7 bases and J by 4 bases, with 14 bases left in between. CDR1 and CDR2 from the germline V gene are MNHEY and SVGEGT.

Worth noting for this clone: The CDR3 end lies 3 residues beyond the end of the read and is filled in from the germline J gene. The chain has TRBV20-1 and TRBJ2-2; 8 bases match TRBD1. The germline CDR1 and CDR2 sequences are DFQATT and SNEGSKA (reference sequence). CDR3 length: 17 residues. This CDR3 reads CSASSGQGITPNSPLFF. Partial CDR3 DNA: TGCAGTGCTAGTTCTGGACAGGGAATTACCCCCAATTCACCG.

About this clone itself: The read falls 3 residues short of the CDR3 end, and the missing part is taken from the germline J gene. The chain combines TRBV19 with TRBJ1-2; the D is unclear. Germline V gene data show CDR1 as LNHDA and CDR2 as SQIVND (reference sequence). The CDR3 is made up of 17 amino acids. Incomplete CDR3 DNA: TGTGCCAGTAGTATTCGTCCTACAGCCTACTTCTACAATGAC. Its translation: CASSIRPTAYFYND. The full-length CDR3 reads as CASSIRPTAYFYNDYTF.

Concerning this clone: The read falls 3 residues short of the CDR3 end, and the missing part is taken from the germline J gene. This chain uses TRBV7-2 with TRBJ1-2; D remains unclear. The CDR3 has 11 residues. The germline V gene encodes CDR1 SGHTA and CDR2 FQGNSA. CDR3: CASSSYYDYTF. CDR3 bases read: TGTGCCAGCAGCTCATACTACGAC.

Comment on this clone: The read is 3 residues too short to cover the CDR3 end, so that end is filled in from the germline J gene. The rearrangement links TRBV19 to TRBJ1-5; the D is unclear. CDR1 is LNHDA and CDR2 is SQIVND in the germline V gene (reference sequence). V dropped 3 bases and J dropped 4 bases, with 10 bases sitting between them. This CDR3 has 14 amino acids. The CDR3 bases that were read are TGTGCCAGTAGTATCGGCACAGTTAATCAGCCC. Translation gives CASSIGTVNQP. The full CDR3 reads CASSIGTVNQPQHF. Supplemented by reference TRBV19 and TRBJ1-5, the full variable domain reads DGGITQSPKYLFRKEGQNVTLSCEQNLNHDAMYWYRQDPGQGLRLIYYSQIVNDFQKGDIAEGYSVSREKKESFPLTVTSAQKNPTAFYLCASSIGTVNQPQHFGDGTRLSIL.

Comment on this clone: The missing CDR3 end, 3 residues past where the read stops, is filled in from the germline J gene. This rearrangement joins TRBV20-1 to TRBJ1-1; a weak D match, TRBD1 (6 bases). The CDR3 has 12 amino acids. The germline gives CDR1 DFQATT, CDR2 SNEGSKA (reference sequence). V lost 2 bases and J lost 6, with 10 bases in between. The CDR3 bases that were read are TGCAGTGCTAGACTAGACAGGCCTGAA. It is translated as CSARLDRPE. The full CDR3 sequence reads CSARLDRPEAFF.

Concerning this clone itself: The observed sequence ends 3 residues before the CDR3 terminus, with the missing tail filled in from the germline J gene. The V and J genes are TRBV20-1 and TRBJ1-2; no definite D call. CDR3 length equals 10 residues. Germline lookup yields CDR1 DFQATT and CDR2 SNEGSKA (reference sequence). CDR3 DNA (partial): TGCAGTGCCGGCGGCCGAGGC. Protein product: CSAGGRG. The entire CDR3 protein is CSAGGRGYTF.

On this clone itself: The CDR3 end lies 3 residues beyond the end of the read and is filled in from the germline J gene. This rearrangement joins TRBV2 to TRBJ1-2, with a possible D match to TRBD1 (6 bases). The CDR3 contains 13 residues. Germline V gene lookup returns CDR1 SNHLY and CDR2 FYNNEI. CDR3 sequence: CASAPQGREGYTF. The covered CDR3 bases are TGTGCCAGCGCTCCCCAGGGGCGCGAAGGC.

Turning to this clone: The read stops 3 residues short of the end of the CDR3; the missing end is completed from the germline J gene. The gene calls are TRBV30 and TRBJ1-2; 7 positions match TRBD1. The V gene's germline CDR1 is GTSNPN and CDR2 SVGIG (reference sequence). Unmatched junction bases numbered 6, after V lost 1 base and J lost 7 bases. The CDR3 has 13 residues. CDR3 residues: CAWSGQGGRGYTF. The covered CDR3 bases are TGTGCCTGGAGTGGACAGGGAGGACGTGGC.

With respect to this clone: The read ends 3 residues shy of where the CDR3 ends; the end is completed using the germline J gene. J is TRBJ1-1 and V is TRBV20-1; 8 nucleotides agree with TRBD1. The CDR3 totals 17 residues. V dropped 1 base and J dropped 0; count of bases not matched to a gene: 10. Germline V gene lookup returns CDR1 DFQATT and CDR2 SNEGSKA (reference sequence). Here the CDR3 reads CSARGGTGSHMNTEAFF. Incomplete CDR3 DNA: TGCAGTGCTAGAGGGGGGACAGGTTCGCACATGAACACTGAA.

Judged by frequency, this clone is medium-sized. The read halts 3 residues ahead of the CDR3 end, with the missing end drawn from the germline J gene. The V gene is TRBV29-1, the J gene TRBJ1-2; TRBD1 is a possible D gene (5 bases). Trimming pared 7 bases from V and 0 bases from J, leaving 12 bases between. CDR1 is SQVTM, CDR2 ANQGSEA, per germline. CDR3 length equals 13 residues. CDR3 sequence reads: CSALDTTNYGYTF. CDR3 DNA, as far as it was read: TGCAGCGCCCTGGACACAACTAACTATGGC.

Note on this clone: The read terminates 3 residues ahead of where the CDR3 ends, so the germline J gene completes it. The chain combines TRBV6-1 with TRBJ1-5; D call uncertain. Germline CDR1 MNHNS, CDR2 SASEGT. Trimming cost V 2 bases and J 3 bases, with 14 bases left between them. This CDR3 contains 16 residues. The CDR3 reads CASSESDILFNQPQHF. The sequenced part of the CDR3 DNA is TGTGCCAGCAGTGAATCAGACATTCTCTTCAATCAGCCC.

Turning to this clone: The read ends 3 residues shy of where the CDR3 ends; the end is completed using the germline J gene. The J gene is TRBJ2-2, the V gene TRBV7-3, with TRBD1 identical over 7 bases. The germline gives CDR1 SGHTA, CDR2 FQGTGA. The CDR3 runs 17 residues. The covered CDR3 bases are TGTGCCAGCAGCACCACCGGGACAGCCTCTGGGGCCAACGTG. It codes for CASSTTGTASGANV. The whole CDR3 region reads CASSTTGTASGANVLFF.

For this clone: The read halts 3 residues ahead of the CDR3 end, with the missing end drawn from the germline J gene. V and J are TRBV7-3 and TRBJ2-1; D perhaps matches TRBD1 (6 bases). Germline assignment: CDR1 SGHTA and CDR2 FQGTGA. V was pared by 5 bases and J by 6 bases, with 23 bases between. There are 17 residues in the CDR3. The CDR3 DNA, read in part, is TGTGCCAGCAGCGTTAATCCCCCAGGGGCGGCCCTCAATGAG. It codes for CASSVNPPGAALNE. The whole CDR3 sequence reads CASSVNPPGAALNEQFF.

Worth noting for this clone: The read halts 3 residues ahead of the CDR3 end, with the missing end drawn from the germline J gene. V is TRBV19 and J is TRBJ1-1; D gene unclear. The CDR3 loop spans 11 amino acids. Trimming stripped 6 bases from V and 1 base from J, with 3 bases between. Germline V gene lookup returns CDR1 LNHDA and CDR2 SQIVND (reference sequence). This chain's CDR3 is CASSQNTEAFF. The CDR3 DNA, read in part, is TGTGCCAGTAGCCAGAACACTGAA. Variable domain in full (rest from reference TRBV19 and TRBJ1-1): DGGITQSPKYLFRKEGQNVTLSCEQNLNHDAMYWYRQDPGQGLRLIYYSQIVNDFQKGDIAEGYSVSREKKESFPLTVTSAQKNPTAFYLCASSQNTEAFFGQGTRLTVV.

Concerning this clone: The CDR3 is cut off 3 residues early in the read; its end comes from the germline J gene. The chain combines TRBV18 with TRBJ2-3, with D maybe TRBD1 (5 bases). V was pared by 5 bases and J by 5 bases, with 14 bases between. This CDR3 comprises 14 residues. Germline assignment: CDR1 KGHSH and CDR2 LQKENI. CDR3 DNA, as far as it was read: TGTGCCAGCTCAACGAACAGGTTGAAAGATACG. This translates into CASSTNRLKDT. The CDR3 in its entirety is CASSTNRLKDTQYF.